The 7 T cell receptor beta chains below were found in one sample sequenced in a study of control samples from healthy donors and cancer patients. Here immunoSEQ multiplex PCR was the method, and the copy in TCRdb shows in-frame clones only, minus some. The repertoire has roughly 120,000 clones, around nine tenths of them found once; the top ten carry around 10%. Sequenced sample: blood. The receptors stem from a man aged 30 to 45 in good health.

Only one count was recorded for this clone. This chain links TRBV11-2 with TRBJ1-1; the D is unclear. CDR3 size: 11 residues. Germline CDR1 and CDR2: SGHAT and FQNNGV. Trimming took 6 bases from V and 3 from J, leaving 5 bases between them. CDR3 in DNA: TGTGCCAGCAGGAAGGACACTGAAGCTTTCTTT. This encodes CASRKDTEAFF.

This clone was recorded a few times. This chain joins TRBV5-1 and TRBJ2-7; D may be TRBD1 (6 bases). The CDR3 contains 15 residues. V was trimmed by 4 bases and J by 2 bases, leaving 16 bases between them. CDR1 and CDR2 from the germline V gene are SGHRS and YFSETQ. The CDR3 sequence is CASSPDSRKTYEQYF. For the CDR3, the DNA is TGCGCCAGCAGCCCGGACAGCCGAAAGACCTACGAGCAGTACTTC.

The chain joins TRBV18 to TRBJ2-5, with 7 bases identical to TRBD1. Germline-derived CDR1 and CDR2 are KGHSH and LQKENI. The CDR3 is made up of 15 amino acids. V lost 1 base to trimming and J lost 5 bases; unmatched junction nucleotides: 7. The CDR3 spells CASSPRDSVGETQYF. CDR3 coding DNA: TGTGCCAGCTCACCACGGGACAGCGTTGGGGAGACCCAGTACTTC.

The chain uses TRBV4-1 and TRBJ1-6; D uncertain. The CDR3 covers 14 residues. Germline CDR1 MGHRA, CDR2 YSYEKL. Trimming removed 0 bases from V and 11 bases from J, with 11 bases in between. DNA of the CDR3: TGCGCCAGCAGCCAAGACCCCCCAGATACACCCCTCCACTTT. It is translated as CASSQDPPDTPLHF.

The V gene is TRBV5-6, the J gene TRBJ2-3; D possibly corresponds to TRBD2 (5 bases). This CDR3 comprises 15 residues. Trimming stripped 2 bases from V and 3 bases from J, with 13 bases between. Germline lookup yields CDR1 SGHDT and CDR2 YYEEEE. The CDR3 sequence: CASSFLTDSTDTQYF. The DNA for the CDR3 is TGTGCCAGCAGCTTTTTGACGGACTCAACAGATACGCAGTATTTT.

The V and J genes are TRBV5-1 and TRBJ2-3; D is perhaps TRBD2 (6 bases). Germline V gene lookup returns CDR1 SGHRS and CDR2 YFSETQ. The V gene lost 4 bases and the J gene lost 5 bases, with 8 bases spanning the gap. The CDR3 is made up of 12 amino acids. The CDR3 DNA is TGCGCCAGCAGCCCGGGACTAGATACGCAGTATTTT. As protein: CASSPGLDTQYF.

The genes are TRBV4-1 and TRBJ2-1, with TRBD1 matching 7 bases. CDR1 is MGHRA, CDR2 YSYEKL, per germline. Germline trimming cut 4 bases from V and 8 bases from J; bases unmatched to any gene: 14. CDR3 length: 16 amino acids. CDR3 in amino acids: CASSRGQHRGVYEQFF. DNA of the CDR3: TGCGCCAGCAGCCGGGGCCAACACAGGGGTGTCTATGAGCAGTTCTTC.